This entry describes one TCR beta chain. The antigen remains undetermined. This specimen belongs to a study of OX40 agonist ivuxolimab in advanced cancers. Study-level information: People in dose escalation had one of these cancers: hepatocellular carcinoma, melanoma, renal cell or head and neck cancer. General study findings and limits: CD8+ T cells averaged more expanded clones than CD4+.

This CDR3 contains 17 residues. From germline, CDR1 is SGHNT and CDR2 YYREEE (reference sequence). Unmatched junction bases numbered 9, after V lost 4 bases and J lost 0 bases. The table came from immunoSEQ multiplex PCR; TCRdb's copy has only in-frame clones and leaves some out. This sample carries 25,000 to 40,000 clones, roughly 84% of them seen once, and the ten largest clones take approximately 12%. This sequence was found in an adult with an advanced solid tumor such as melanoma, head and neck, liver or kidney cancer. The chain uses TRBV5-4 and TRBJ2-7; 11 bases match TRBD2. The specimen was CD4+ or CD8+ T cells sorted from blood, collected in a trial of the OX40 agonist ivuxolimab. The CDR3 region has the DNA TGTGCCAGCAGCCACCGACTAGCGGGACTTCCCTCCTACGAGCAGTACTTC. This encodes CASSHRLAGLPSYEQYF.